Each of the 3 T cell receptor beta chains below was sequenced from the same sample in a study of T cell changes during pregnancy in multiple sclerosis. The repertoire was sequenced with immunoSEQ multiplex PCR; TCRdb's copy has only in-frame clones and lacks some. The sample has roughly 40,000 clones; roughly 88% are singletons. The starting material was CD8+ T cells from peripheral blood mononuclear cells, obtained in the first trimester of pregnancy. The receptors here all came from a female donor with multiple sclerosis, enrolled in a pregnancy study.

The chain uses TRBV7-6 and TRBJ2-3; 8 nucleotides match TRBD2. The V gene's germline CDR1 is SGHVS and CDR2 FNYEAQ. CDR3 length: 15 residues. J gave up 6 bases and V 3 bases, and 8 bases lay outside the gene matches. In DNA, the CDR3 is TGTGCCAGCAGCTTTTACGCGGGGGGCCGGGATACGCAGTATTTT. It yields the protein CASSFYAGGRDTQYF.

The chain joins TRBV5-1 to TRBJ2-3; D uncertain. V was clipped by 4 bases and J by 6 bases, with 15 bases between them. Germline V gene lookup returns CDR1 SGHRS and CDR2 YFSETQ. CDR3 length: 14 amino acids. The CDR3 spells CASSPDKGYDTQYF. CDR3 DNA sequence: TGCGCCAGCAGCCCCGACAAAGGTTACGATACGCAGTATTTT. Variable domain in full (rest from reference TRBV5-1 and TRBJ2-3): KAGVTQTPRYLIKTRGQQVTLSCSPISGHRSVSWYQQTPGQGLQFLFEYFSETQRNKGNFPGRFSGRQFSNSRSEMNVSTLELGDSALYLCASSPDKGYDTQYFGPGTRLTVL.

The chain combines TRBV27 with TRBJ2-7; 9 bases line up with TRBD1. Germline assignment: CDR1 MNHEY and CDR2 SMNVEV (reference sequence). V lost 0 bases, J lost 0 bases, and 3 bases stayed unmatched. This CDR3 is built from 16 residues. The CDR3 nucleotides read TGTGCCAGCAGTTTATCTGGGACAGGGTTCTCCTACGAGCAGTACTTC. This sequence encodes CASSLSGTGFSYEQYF.